The T cell receptor beta chain under discussion was sequenced for a study of blood T cells in healthy people across ages. As regards this clonotype: Antigen specificity is unknown.

General observations from the study: Older age coincided with a roughly linear decline in TCR beta diversity per million T cells. PBMCs left unsorted prevented a conclusive naive versus antigen-experienced comparison.

Donors gave 9 to 10 milliliters of peripheral blood apiece. Then a second PCR, running about 6 to 12 cycles, was carried out with a sample-barcoded 5' primer and a J-beta primer mix. TCRdb reprocessed the 5' RACE reads with MiXCR, giving one entry per CDR3 protein. The sample consists of 1 million to 1.2 million distinct CDR3 sequences, roughly two fifths of them appearing once. CDR1 MNHNS and CDR2 SASEGT come from the germline V gene. The V end lost 11 bases, the J end lost 5 bases, and 19 bases lay between the germline ends. The CDR3 length is 14 residues. Input material: blood. The chain joins TRBV6-1 to TRBJ1-5; no reliable D call. This receptor was identified in a man aged 18 to 30 in good health. CDR3 nucleotides: TGTGCCTCCGGGGAGAAGGTTACGGATCAGCCCCAGCATTTT. It encodes CASGEKVTDQPQHF.